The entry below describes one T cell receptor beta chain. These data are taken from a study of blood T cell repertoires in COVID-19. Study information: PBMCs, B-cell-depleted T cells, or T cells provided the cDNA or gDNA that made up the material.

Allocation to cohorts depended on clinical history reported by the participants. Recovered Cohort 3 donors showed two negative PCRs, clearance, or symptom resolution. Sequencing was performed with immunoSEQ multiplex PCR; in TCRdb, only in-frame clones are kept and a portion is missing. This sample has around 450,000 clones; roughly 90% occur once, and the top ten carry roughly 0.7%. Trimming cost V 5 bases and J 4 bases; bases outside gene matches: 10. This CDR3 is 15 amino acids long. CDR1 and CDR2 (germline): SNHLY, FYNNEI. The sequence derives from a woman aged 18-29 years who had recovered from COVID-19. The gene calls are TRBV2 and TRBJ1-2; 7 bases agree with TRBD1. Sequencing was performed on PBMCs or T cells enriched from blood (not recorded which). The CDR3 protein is CASSIKGAGSYGYTF. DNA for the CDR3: TGTGCCAGCAGTATAAAGGGGGCGGGCAGCTATGGCTACACCTTC.